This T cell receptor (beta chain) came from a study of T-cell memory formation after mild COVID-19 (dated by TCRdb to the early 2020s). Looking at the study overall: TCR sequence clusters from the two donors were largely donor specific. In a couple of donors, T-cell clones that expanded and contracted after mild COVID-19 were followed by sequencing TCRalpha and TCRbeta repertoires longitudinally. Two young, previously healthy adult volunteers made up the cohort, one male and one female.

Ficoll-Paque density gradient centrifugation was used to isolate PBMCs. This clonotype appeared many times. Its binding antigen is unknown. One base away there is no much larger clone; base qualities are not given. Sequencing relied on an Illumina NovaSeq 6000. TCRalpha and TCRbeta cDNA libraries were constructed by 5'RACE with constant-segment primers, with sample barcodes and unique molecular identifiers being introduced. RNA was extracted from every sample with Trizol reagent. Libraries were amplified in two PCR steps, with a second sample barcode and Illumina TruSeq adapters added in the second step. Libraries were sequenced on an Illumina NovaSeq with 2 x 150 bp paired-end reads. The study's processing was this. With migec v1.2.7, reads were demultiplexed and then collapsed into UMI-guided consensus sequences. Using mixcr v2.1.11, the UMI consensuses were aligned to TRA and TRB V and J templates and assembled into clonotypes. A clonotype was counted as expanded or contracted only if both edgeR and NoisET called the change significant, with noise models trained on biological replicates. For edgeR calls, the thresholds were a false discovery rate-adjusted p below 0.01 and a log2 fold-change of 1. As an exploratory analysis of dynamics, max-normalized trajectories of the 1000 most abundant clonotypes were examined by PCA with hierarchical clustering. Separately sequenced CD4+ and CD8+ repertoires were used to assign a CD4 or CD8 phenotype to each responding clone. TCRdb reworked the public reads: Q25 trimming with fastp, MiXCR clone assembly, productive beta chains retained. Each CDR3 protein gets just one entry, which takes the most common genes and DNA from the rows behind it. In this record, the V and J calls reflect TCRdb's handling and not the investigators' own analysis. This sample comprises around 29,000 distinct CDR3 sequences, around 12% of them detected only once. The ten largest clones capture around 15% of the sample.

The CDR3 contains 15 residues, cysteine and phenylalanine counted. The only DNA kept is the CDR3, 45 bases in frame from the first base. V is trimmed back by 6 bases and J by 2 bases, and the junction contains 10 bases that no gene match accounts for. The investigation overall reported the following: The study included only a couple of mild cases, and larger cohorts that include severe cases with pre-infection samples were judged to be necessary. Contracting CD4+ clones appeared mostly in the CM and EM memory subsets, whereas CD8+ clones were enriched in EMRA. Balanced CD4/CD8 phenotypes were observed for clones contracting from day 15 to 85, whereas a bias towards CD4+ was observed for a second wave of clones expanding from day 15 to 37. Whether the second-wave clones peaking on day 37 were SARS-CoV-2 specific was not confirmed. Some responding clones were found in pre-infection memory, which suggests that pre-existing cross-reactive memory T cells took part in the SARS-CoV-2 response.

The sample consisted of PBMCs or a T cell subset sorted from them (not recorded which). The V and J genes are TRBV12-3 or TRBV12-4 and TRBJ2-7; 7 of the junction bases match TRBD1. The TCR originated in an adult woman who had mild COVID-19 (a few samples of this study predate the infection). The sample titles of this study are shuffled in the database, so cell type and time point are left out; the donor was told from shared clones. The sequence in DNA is TGTGCCAGCAGGAAAGGGACAGAATTTCCCTACGAGCAGTACTTC. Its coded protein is CASRKGTEFPYEQYF.